What follows is one T cell receptor beta chain and its context. The antigen remains unidentified. This PCR relied on a set of 60 Vbeta primers and 13 Jbeta primers. Sequencing used immunoSEQ multiplex PCR; TCRdb keeps in-frame clones, though not all of them. The table gives about 75,000 clones; the top ten clones make up 3.5% to 4.5% of it. The data were taken from a study of cytomegalovirus exposure and HLA in healthy donors. General study points: Immune exposure information available was restricted to CMV serostatus.

The clonotype was recovered from a man in his late teens or twenties in good health and CMV-seropositive. Input material: PBMCs.

The chain's CDR3 is CASRRLTSGREQYF. CDR3 DNA: TGTGCCAGCAGACGCTTGACTAGCGGGAGGGAGCAGTACTTC. This sequence joins TRBV6-5 and TRBJ2-7; 13 bases agree with TRBD2. The junction had 6 bases not matched to a gene; V was cut back by 6 bases and J by 7 bases. The CDR3 consists of 14 residues. From germline, CDR1 is MNHEY and CDR2 SVGAGI.